The T cell receptor beta chain described here comes from a study of blood T cell repertoires in COVID-19. Study-wide context: From the United States, Italy and Spain came samples of acute and convalescent COVID-19.

The CDR3 has 17 residues. V was trimmed by 4 bases and J by 0 bases, leaving 12 bases between them. Germline V gives CDR1 KGHDR, CDR2 SFDVKD. Original handling: Counts of nucleated cells, estimated from reference gene primer amplification, were obtained. Assay: immunoSEQ multiplex PCR; the TCRdb copy retains only in-frame clones and omits some. The V and J calls and clone size were taken over from that table, and D and trimming were inferred from the DNA. This table holds fewer than 200,000 clones, roughly 80% found once. Participants spanned ages about 18 to 90 years and resided in roughly 26 US areas. Donors of Cohort 3 who recovered were those that had two negative PCRs, clearance, or symptom resolution.

Material: PBMCs or T cells enriched from blood (not recorded which). The clonotype originates from a man in his fifties who had recovered from COVID-19. The V call is TRBV24-1, the J call TRBJ2-6; tentatively, D is TRBD1 (6 bases). The DNA of the CDR3 is TGTGCCACCAGTGACCGGGACACCAACTCTGGGGCCAACGTCCTGACTTTC. Encoded protein: CATSDRDTNSGANVLTF.